This note documents a single TCR beta chain sequence. From germline, CDR1 is MGHRA and CDR2 YSYEKL. The CDR3 contains 16 residues. With 4 bases clipped from V and 1 base from J, the junction kept 7 bases outside the gene matches. Repertoires were generated with immunoSEQ multiplex PCR, while TCRdb's copy carries only in-frame clones and drops some. The table has about 170,000 clones, less than 85% seen once. This specimen belongs to a study of blood T cell repertoires in COVID-19. Sequenced material: PBMCs or T cells enriched from blood (not recorded which). This sequence originates from a middle-aged man who had recovered from COVID-19. The J gene is TRBJ1-5, the V gene TRBV4-1; 7 bases fit TRBD1. As DNA, the CDR3 is TGCGCCAGCAGCCGCGGAGGGGGACAGAGCAATCAGCCCCAGCATTTT. Translated: CASSRGGGQSNQPQHF.